This TCR beta chain was retrieved from a study of early T cells in non-severe SARS-CoV-2 infection. For the study at large: Chains from this unsorted whole-blood bulk RNA could not be paired. Study results and caveats: VDJdb matching skewed toward anti-spike CD8 responses, missing private and CD4 specificities.

The library protocol tagged individual cDNA molecules with unique molecular identifiers. Using its own MiXCR run on the 5' RACE reads, TCRdb lists one record per CDR3 protein. The sample comprises tens of thousands of distinct CDR3 sequences, just under 9% of which are singletons, and approximately 16% rests with the top ten. Germline V gene data show CDR1 as SQVTM and CDR2 as ANQGSEA. The CDR3 loop spans 13 amino acids. V dropped 6 bases and J dropped 5; count of bases not matched to a gene: 7. There are many counts of this clonotype. Its specificity is unknown. The chain is built from TRBV29-1 and TRBJ1-1; TRBD1 matches 9 bases. This receptor was obtained from an adult who was a healthcare worker with PCR-confirmed SARS-CoV-2 infection or an uninfected control (not recorded which). Sample: whole blood. DNA for the CDR3: TGCAGCGTGTCAAAGACAGGGGGAACTGAAGCTTTCTTT. This sequence encodes CSVSKTGGTEAFF.